The 24 T cell receptor beta chains listed next were all sequenced from one sample in a study of T cells in Graves' hyperthyroidism and ophthalmopathy. Amplified TCR beta CDR3 regions came from RNA transcripts. First-round RT-PCR of the TCR CDR3 relied on the HTBI primer set. Via MiXCR, TCRdb re-called the multiplex PCR reads, giving one row per CDR3 protein. The table lists under 500,000 distinct CDR3 sequences, more than 13% of them singletons. The sample consisted of blood. The source of these receptors is a man aged 50 to 60 with Graves' ophthalmopathy.

This clonotype was detected ten times or more. The CDR3 region is CASSFVGGGEAFF. The CDR3 nucleotides read TGTGCCAGCAGCTTCGTGGGAGGGGGTGAAGCTTTCTTT. This sequence joins TRBV11-2 and TRBJ1-1, with D perhaps matching TRBD1 (6 bases). The CDR3 runs to 13 residues. Germline V CDR1 and CDR2: SGHAT, FQNNGV. The ends were cut back, 3 bases at V and 7 bases at J, with 12 bases in the middle.

This clonotype was observed many times. The gene calls are TRBV5-4 and TRBJ2-7; 9 bases are a match to TRBD1. CDR1 and CDR2 (germline): SGHNT, YYREEE (reference sequence). The trim removed 3 bases at V and 1 base at J, leaving 5 bases unmatched. The CDR3 spans 15 residues. The CDR3 DNA reads as TGTGCCAGCAGCTGGGACAGGGAGGCTTCCTACGAGCAGTACTTC. It codes for CASSWDREASYEQYF.

This clonotype has ten or more counts. CDR3 region: CASSFGAAEAFF. The CDR3 DNA is TGTGCCAGCAGCTTTGGGGCAGCTGAAGCTTTCTTT. V and J are TRBV7-9 and TRBJ1-1; D is perhaps TRBD1 (5 bases). This CDR3 comprises 12 residues. Germline V gives CDR1 SEHNR, CDR2 FQNEAQ (reference sequence). The germline V and J ends were trimmed by 3 bases and 6 bases, with 8 bases remaining between them.

Only a few counts were recorded for this clonotype. This chain uses TRBV29-1 with TRBJ2-6; TRBD1 agrees at 7 bases. Germline V gene lookup returns CDR1 SQVTM and CDR2 ANQGSEA. Trimming removed 6 bases from V and 0 bases from J; junction bases left unmatched: 11. The CDR3 runs 17 residues. The CDR3: CSVFPSGQISGANVLTF. In DNA form, the CDR3 reads TGCAGCGTATTCCCCTCGGGACAGATCTCTGGGGCCAACGTCCTGACTTTC.

This sequence joins TRBV7-2 and TRBJ2-3; tentative D call: TRBD2 (6 bases). Germline CDR1 reads SGHTA; CDR2 reads FQGNSA. Trimming removed 5 bases at V and 3 bases at J, with 15 bases between. The CDR3 contains 15 residues. The CDR3, as DNA: TGTGCCAGCAGCCCCTGGGGCGGGATAACAGATACGCAGTATTTT. Protein sequence: CASSPWGGITDTQYF.

Many counts were recorded for this clonotype. The chain links TRBV19 to TRBJ2-1; D not certain. The CDR3 covers 13 residues. Germline lookup yields CDR1 LNHDA and CDR2 SQIVND (reference sequence). V lost 3 bases and J 5 bases, leaving 8 bases between the germline ends. The CDR3: CASSMNRDNEQFF. CDR3 sequence (DNA): TGTGCCAGTAGTATGAACCGGGACAATGAGCAGTTCTTC. Together with reference TRBV19 and TRBJ2-1, the CDR3 gives the full variable domain: DGGITQSPKYLFRKEGQNVTLSCEQNLNHDAMYWYRQDPGQGLRLIYYSQIVNDFQKGDIAEGYSVSREKKESFPLTVTSAQKNPTAFYLCASSMNRDNEQFFGPGTRLTVL.

This clonotype came up a few times. The chain combines TRBV5-1 with TRBJ2-1; D is unclear. The CDR3 has 15 residues. Trimming stripped 1 base from V and 1 base from J, with 9 bases between. The V gene's germline CDR1 is SGHRS and CDR2 YFSETQ. The CDR3 nucleotides are TGCGCCAGCAGCTTGTTGGAGCTTTCCTACAATGAGCAGTTCTTC. Amino acids: CASSLLELSYNEQFF.

In this sample, this clonotype turned up many times. The chain combines TRBV5-8 with TRBJ1-2, with D possibly matching TRBD1 (5 bases). Germline V lookup: CDR1 SGHTS, CDR2 YDEGEE. Deletions cut 4 bases from V and 3 bases from J, with 19 bases between. The CDR3 runs 16 residues. CDR3 in DNA: TGTGCCAGCAGCCCCTCCGGGGGGGGGATATACTATGGCTACACCTTC. Amino acids: CASSPSGGGIYYGYTF.

The rearrangement joins TRBV7-6 to TRBJ2-5, with D possibly being TRBD1 (6 bases). V was shortened by 3 bases and J by 0 bases, with 8 bases between the two germline ends. In germline, CDR1 is SGHVS, CDR2 FNYEAQ. The CDR3 consists of 14 residues. The CDR3 DNA follows: TGTGCCAGCAGCTTCACAGGGCACCAAGAGACCCAGTACTTC. Translation gives CASSFTGHQETQYF.

The sample holds many counts of this clonotype. The chain uses TRBV13 and TRBJ2-7; no reliable D call. Looked up from germline, CDR1 is PRHDT and CDR2 is FYEKMQ (reference sequence). This CDR3 is built from 13 residues. V lost 2 bases and J lost 6, with 11 bases in between. As DNA, the CDR3 is TGTGCCAGCAGCTTACTACAACGGGTCGAGCAGTACTTC. Translation: CASSLLQRVEQYF.

In the case of this clonotype: This clone may be a read error of a much larger clone one base away. This sequence joins TRBV6-1 and TRBJ2-5; 8 nucleotides agree with TRBD2. CDR1 and CDR2 from the germline V gene are MNHNS and SASEGT. The CDR3 is made up of 15 amino acids. For the CDR3, the DNA is TGTGCCAGCAGTGCGGGACTAGTATCGTCAGAGAGCCAGTACTTC. Translating it yields CASSAGLVSSESQYF.

In this sample, this clonotype turned up many times. The rearrangement joins TRBV5-1 to TRBJ2-7; 7 bases align to TRBD1. V trimming: 7 bases; J trimming: 2 bases; junction bases outside the gene matches: 6. The CDR3 is made up of 13 amino acids. CDR1 and CDR2 from the germline V gene are SGHRS and YFSETQ. The CDR3: CASAQDRTYEQYF. The DNA for the CDR3 is TGCGCCAGCGCCCAGGACAGGACCTACGAGCAGTACTTC.

Many counts were recorded for this clonotype. V gene TRBV11-2 combines with J gene TRBJ2-6, with D maybe TRBD2 (6 bases). V was shortened by 1 base and J by 4 bases, with 8 bases between the two germline ends. Germline V gene data show CDR1 as SGHAT and CDR2 as FQNNGV. The CDR3 extends over 15 amino acids. The DNA for the CDR3 is TGTGCCAGCAGCTTAGTGGCGGGAGGGGCCAACGTCCTGACTTTC. The encoded protein is CASSLVAGGANVLTF. Together with reference TRBV11-2 and TRBJ2-6, the CDR3 gives the full variable domain: EAGVAQSPRYKIIEKRQSVAFWCNPISGHATLYWYQQILGQGPKLLIQFQNNGVVDDSQLPKDRFSAERLKGVDSTLKIQPAKLEDSAVYLCASSLVAGGANVLTFGAGSRLTVL.

There are many counts of this clonotype. The chain links TRBV18 to TRBJ2-7; D unclear. Germline V lookup: CDR1 KGHSH, CDR2 LQKENI. The CDR3 is 11 amino acids. Trimming cost V 5 bases and J 6 bases, with 8 bases left between them. The CDR3 region has the DNA TGTGCCAGCTCAACGGCCCTCGAGCAGTACTTC. It translates to CASSTALEQYF.

There are a few counts of this clonotype. The DNA for the CDR3 is TGTGCCACGAAGCGGCGGGACAGGGGATTAGATACGCAGTATTTT. Encoded protein: CATKRRDRGLDTQYF. V is TRBV19 and J is TRBJ2-3, with 10 positions matching TRBD1. The trim removed 10 bases at V and 5 bases at J, leaving 12 bases unmatched. CDR1 and CDR2 from the germline V gene are LNHDA and SQIVND (reference sequence). The CDR3 is 15 residues long.

This clonotype was recorded many times. The chain recombines TRBV12-5 with TRBJ2-1; D not resolved. Trimming removed 0 bases from V and 6 bases from J, with 24 bases in between. Germline CDR1 and CDR2: LGHNT and FRNRAP. The CDR3 contains 19 residues. The CDR3 sequence: CASGLVRSFNRAMVNEQFF. The CDR3 nucleotides are TGTGCTAGTGGTTTGGTACGGAGTTTTAATAGGGCAATGGTCAATGAGCAGTTCTTC.

This clonotype was observed many times. V usage is TRBV2 and J usage is TRBJ1-1; D uncertain. Trimming pared 1 base from V and 4 bases from J, leaving 7 bases between. Germline CDR1 is SNHLY and CDR2 is FYNNEI. The CDR3 has 13 amino acids. CDR3 sequence: CASSEGPTTEAFF. The CDR3 DNA follows: TGTGCCAGCAGTGAAGGCCCCACCACTGAAGCTTTCTTT.

This chain uses TRBV6-5 with TRBJ2-1, with 10 bases that match TRBD2. This CDR3 spans 18 amino acids. CDR1 MNHEY and CDR2 SVGAGI come from the germline V gene. The trim removed 2 bases at V and 6 bases at J, leaving 13 bases unmatched. The CDR3 DNA follows: TGTGCCAGCAGTTACCCATTCGGGGGATTAGCGGGAGGCAATGAGCAGTTCTTC. Amino acids: CASSYPFGGLAGGNEQFF.

This clonotype occurred a few times. The genes are TRBV5-1 and TRBJ2-5; no clear D. V was trimmed by 1 base and J by 3 bases, leaving 13 bases between them. From germline, CDR1 is SGHRS and CDR2 YFSETQ. The CDR3 covers 15 residues. CDR3 nucleotide sequence: TGCGCCAGCAGCTTGAATTTCCGGATAGAAGAGACCCAGTACTTC. Amino acid sequence: CASSLNFRIEETQYF.

This clonotype was found many times. This rearrangement joins TRBV29-1 to TRBJ1-2, with 9 bases fitting TRBD1. CDR1 SQVTM and CDR2 ANQGSEA come from the germline V gene. The CDR3 runs 15 residues. With V trimmed by 6 bases and J by 8 bases, 16 bases remained unmatched. The CDR3 region is CSVAGQGSSASGYTF. Written as DNA, the CDR3 is TGCAGCGTCGCAGGACAGGGGTCTTCTGCGTCGGGCTACACCTTC. The whole variable domain, filled in from reference TRBV29-1 and TRBJ1-2, reads SAVISQKPSRDICQRGTSLTIQCQVDSQVTMMFWYRQQPGQSLTLIATANQGSEATYESGFVIDKFPISRPNLTFSTLTVSNMSPEDSSIYLCSVAGQGSSASGYTFGSGTRLTVV.

Only a few counts were recorded for this clonotype. This rearrangement joins TRBV2 to TRBJ2-7; 7 bases match TRBD2. The CDR3 loop spans 17 amino acids. Germline-derived CDR1 and CDR2 are SNHLY and FYNNEI. V was pared by 4 bases and J by 2 bases, with 14 bases of the junction left unmatched. CDR3 sequence: CASSAPAGVIHPYEQYF. The CDR3 DNA reads TGTGCCAGCAGTGCCCCGGCGGGGGTGATTCACCCCTACGAGCAGTACTTC.

Many counts were recorded for this clonotype. The chain carries TRBV27 and TRBJ2-7; 7 bases line up with TRBD1. The CDR3 is 14 amino acids. Germline-derived CDR1 and CDR2 are MNHEY and SMNVEV (reference sequence). Unmatched junction bases numbered 7, after V lost 4 bases and J lost 4 bases. CDR3 nucleotide sequence: TGTGCCAGCAGTTCGACAGGGCCCCCATACGAGCAGTACTTC. Protein: CASSSTGPPYEQYF.

The V gene is TRBV7-6, the J gene TRBJ2-7; no firm D call. Germline values: CDR1 SGHVS, CDR2 FNYEAQ. The germline V and J ends were trimmed by 4 bases and 9 bases, with 16 bases remaining between them. CDR3 length equals 13 residues. The CDR3 region is CASSSSEDTAQYF. In DNA form, the CDR3 reads TGTGCCAGCAGCTCAAGTGAGGATACGGCGCAGTACTTC.

This clonotype was detected many times. This rearrangement joins TRBV30 to TRBJ2-2, with D possibly TRBD1 on 6 matching bases. The ends were cut back, 5 bases at V and 2 bases at J, with 12 bases in the middle. Germline V gene lookup returns CDR1 GTSNPN and CDR2 SVGIG (reference sequence). The CDR3 covers 14 residues. CDR3 loop: CAWSRTDNTGELFF. CDR3 coding DNA: TGTGCCTGGTCCCGGACAGATAACACCGGGGAGCTGTTTTTT.